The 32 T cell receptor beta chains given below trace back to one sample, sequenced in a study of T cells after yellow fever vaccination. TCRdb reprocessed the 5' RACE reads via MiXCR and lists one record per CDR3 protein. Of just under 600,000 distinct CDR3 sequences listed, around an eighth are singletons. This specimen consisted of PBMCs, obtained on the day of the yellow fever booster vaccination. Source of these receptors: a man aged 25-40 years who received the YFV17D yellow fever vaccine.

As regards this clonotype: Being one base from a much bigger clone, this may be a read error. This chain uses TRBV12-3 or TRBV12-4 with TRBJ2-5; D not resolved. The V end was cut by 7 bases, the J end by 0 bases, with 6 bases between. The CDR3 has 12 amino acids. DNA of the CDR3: TGTGCCAGCAACCGGTACCAAGAGACCCAGTACTTC. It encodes CASNRYQETQYF.

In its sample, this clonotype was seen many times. CDR3 nucleotide sequence: TGTGCCAGTAGTATAATTCGGGGAAACTATGGCTACACCTTC. It specifies CASSIIRGNYGYTF. J is TRBJ1-2 and V is TRBV19; D uncertain. This CDR3 has 14 amino acids. V lost 2 bases to trimming and J lost 2 bases, with 9 bases between them. Germline-derived CDR1 and CDR2 are LNHDA and SQIVND (reference sequence).

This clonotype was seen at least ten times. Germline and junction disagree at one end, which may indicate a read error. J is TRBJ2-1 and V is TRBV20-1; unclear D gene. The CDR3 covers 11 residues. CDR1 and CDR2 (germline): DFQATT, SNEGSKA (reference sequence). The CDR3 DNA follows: TGCAGCGCTAGGGCGTACAATGAGCAGTTCTTC. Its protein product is CSARAYNEQFF.

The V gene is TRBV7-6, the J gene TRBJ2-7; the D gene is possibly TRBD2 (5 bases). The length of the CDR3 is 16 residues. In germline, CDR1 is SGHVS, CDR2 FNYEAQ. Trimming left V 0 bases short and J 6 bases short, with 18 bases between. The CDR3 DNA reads TGTGCCAGCAGCTTAGCCCCTTTTGGGGAGAGGAGCGAGCAGTACTTC. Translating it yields CASSLAPFGERSEQYF.

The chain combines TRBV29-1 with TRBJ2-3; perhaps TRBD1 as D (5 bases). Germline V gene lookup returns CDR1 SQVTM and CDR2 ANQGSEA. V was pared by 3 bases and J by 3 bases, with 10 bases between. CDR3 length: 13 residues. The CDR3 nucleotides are TGCAGCGTTGAGCTAGGGGATACAGATACGCAGTATTTT. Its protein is CSVELGDTDTQYF.

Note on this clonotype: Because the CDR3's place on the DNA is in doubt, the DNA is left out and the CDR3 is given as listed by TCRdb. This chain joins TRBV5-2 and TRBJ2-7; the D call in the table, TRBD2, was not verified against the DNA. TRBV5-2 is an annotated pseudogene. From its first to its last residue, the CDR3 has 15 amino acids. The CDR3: CASNPVAGGSYEQYF.

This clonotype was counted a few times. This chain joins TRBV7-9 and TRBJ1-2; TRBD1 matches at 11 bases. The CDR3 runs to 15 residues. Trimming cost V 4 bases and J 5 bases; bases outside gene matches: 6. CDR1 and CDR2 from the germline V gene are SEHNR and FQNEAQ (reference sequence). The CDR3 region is CASSSGQGALYGYTF. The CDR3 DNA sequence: TGTGCCAGCAGCTCAGGACAGGGGGCGTTGTATGGCTACACCTTC.

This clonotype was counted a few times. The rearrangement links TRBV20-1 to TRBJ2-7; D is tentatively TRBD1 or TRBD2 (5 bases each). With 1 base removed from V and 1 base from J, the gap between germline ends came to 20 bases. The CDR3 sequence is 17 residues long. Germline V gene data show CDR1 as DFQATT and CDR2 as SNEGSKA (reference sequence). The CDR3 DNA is TGCAGTGCTAGAGGCAACAGCCGGGGCCATCCTTCCTACGAGCAGTACTTC. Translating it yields CSARGNSRGHPSYEQYF.

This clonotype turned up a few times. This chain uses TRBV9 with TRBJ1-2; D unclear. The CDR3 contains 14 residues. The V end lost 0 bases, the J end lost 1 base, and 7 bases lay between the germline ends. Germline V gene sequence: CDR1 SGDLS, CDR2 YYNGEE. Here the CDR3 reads CASSVGSSNYGYTF. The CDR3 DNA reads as TGTGCCAGCAGCGTAGGTTCGAGTAACTATGGCTACACCTTC.

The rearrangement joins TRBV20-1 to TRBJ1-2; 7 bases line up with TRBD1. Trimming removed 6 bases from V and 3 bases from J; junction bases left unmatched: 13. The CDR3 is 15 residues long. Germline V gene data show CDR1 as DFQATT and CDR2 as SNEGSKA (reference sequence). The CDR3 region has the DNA TGCAGTGCAACCAATAGGGACAGATCGCACTATGGCTACACCTTC. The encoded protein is CSATNRDRSHYGYTF.

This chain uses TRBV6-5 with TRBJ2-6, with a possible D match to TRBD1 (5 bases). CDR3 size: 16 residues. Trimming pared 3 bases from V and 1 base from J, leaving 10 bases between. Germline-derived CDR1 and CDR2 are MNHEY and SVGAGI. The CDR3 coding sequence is TGTGCCAGCAGTTATGCCTCAGGGTCTGGGGCCAACGTCCTGACTTTC. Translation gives CASSYASGSGANVLTF.

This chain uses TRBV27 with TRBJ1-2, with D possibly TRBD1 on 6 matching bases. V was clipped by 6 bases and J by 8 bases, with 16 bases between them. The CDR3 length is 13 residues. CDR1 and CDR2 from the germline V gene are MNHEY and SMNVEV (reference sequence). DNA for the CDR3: TGTGCCAGCAGACAGGGTGGCGGTAAAGGCTACACCTTC. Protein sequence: CASRQGGGKGYTF.

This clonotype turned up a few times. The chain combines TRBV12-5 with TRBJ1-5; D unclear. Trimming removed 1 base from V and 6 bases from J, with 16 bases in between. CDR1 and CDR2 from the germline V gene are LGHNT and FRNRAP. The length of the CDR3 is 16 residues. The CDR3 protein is CASGLDSGAGRQPQHF. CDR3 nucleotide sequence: TGTGCTAGTGGTTTGGATTCGGGAGCTGGTCGTCAGCCCCAGCATTTT.

CDR3 coding DNA: TGTGCCAGCGGCCTGTTGGCCTACAATGAGCAGTTCTTC. Its protein is CASGLLAYNEQFF. This chain uses TRBV6-2 or TRBV6-3 with TRBJ2-1; D is uncertain. V was cut by 8 bases and J by 2 bases, with 10 bases left in between. Germline V gives CDR1 MNHEY, CDR2 SVGEGT. CDR3 size: 13 residues.

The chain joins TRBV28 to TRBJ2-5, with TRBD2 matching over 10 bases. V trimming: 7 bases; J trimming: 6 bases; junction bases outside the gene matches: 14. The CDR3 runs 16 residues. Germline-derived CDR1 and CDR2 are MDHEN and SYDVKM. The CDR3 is CASTLGGLARRKTQYF. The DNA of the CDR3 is TGTGCCAGCACCCTGGGGGGACTAGCGAGAAGGAAGACCCAGTACTTC.

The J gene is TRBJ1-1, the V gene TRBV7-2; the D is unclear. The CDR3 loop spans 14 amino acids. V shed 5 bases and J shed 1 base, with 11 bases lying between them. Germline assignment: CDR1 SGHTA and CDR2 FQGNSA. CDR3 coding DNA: TGTGCCAGCAGCCCAGTGGGAGGGAACACTGAAGCTTTCTTT. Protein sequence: CASSPVGGNTEAFF.

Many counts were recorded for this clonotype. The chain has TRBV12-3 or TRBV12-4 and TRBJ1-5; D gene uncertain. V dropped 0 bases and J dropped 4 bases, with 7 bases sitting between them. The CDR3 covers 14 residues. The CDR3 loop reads CASSLAGNNQPQHF. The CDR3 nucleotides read TGTGCCAGCAGTTTAGCGGGCAATAATCAGCCCCAGCATTTT.

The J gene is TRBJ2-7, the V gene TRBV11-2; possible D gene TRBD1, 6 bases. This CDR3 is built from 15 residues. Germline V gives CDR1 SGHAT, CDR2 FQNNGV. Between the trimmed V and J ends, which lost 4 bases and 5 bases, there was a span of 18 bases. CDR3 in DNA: TGTGCCAGCAGCTCTGGACAGAGACTACATCACGAGCAGTACTTC. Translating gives CASSSGQRLHHEQYF. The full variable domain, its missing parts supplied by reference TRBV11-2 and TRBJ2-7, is EAGVAQSPRYKIIEKRQSVAFWCNPISGHATLYWYQQILGQGPKLLIQFQNNGVVDDSQLPKDRFSAERLKGVDSTLKIQPAKLEDSAVYLCASSSGQRLHHEQYFGPGTRLTVT.

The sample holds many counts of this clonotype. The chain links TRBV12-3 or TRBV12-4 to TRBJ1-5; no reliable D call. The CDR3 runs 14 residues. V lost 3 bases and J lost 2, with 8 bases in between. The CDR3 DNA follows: TGTGCCAGCAGTTTGACAAGGGGCAATCAGCCCCAGCATTTT. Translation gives CASSLTRGNQPQHF.

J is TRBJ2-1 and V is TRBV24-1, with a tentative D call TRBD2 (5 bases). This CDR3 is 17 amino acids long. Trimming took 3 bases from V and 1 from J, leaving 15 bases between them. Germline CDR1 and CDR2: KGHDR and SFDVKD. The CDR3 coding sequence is TGTGCCACCAGTGATACATCCGGGTCGGGGTCCTACAATGAGCAGTTCTTC. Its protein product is CATSDTSGSGSYNEQFF.

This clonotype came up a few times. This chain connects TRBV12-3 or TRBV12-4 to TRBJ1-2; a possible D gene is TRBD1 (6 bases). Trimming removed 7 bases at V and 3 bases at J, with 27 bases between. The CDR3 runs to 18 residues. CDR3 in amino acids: CASTNWGLQGGEYYGYTF. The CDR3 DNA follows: TGTGCCAGCACCAACTGGGGGCTACAGGGCGGAGAGTACTATGGCTACACCTTC.

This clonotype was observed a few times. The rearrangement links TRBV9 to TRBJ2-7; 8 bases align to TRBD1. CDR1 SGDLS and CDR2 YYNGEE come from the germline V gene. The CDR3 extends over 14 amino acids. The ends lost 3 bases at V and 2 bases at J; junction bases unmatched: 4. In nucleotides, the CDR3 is TGTGCCAGCAGCGATGGGACAGGCCCCTACGAGCAGTACTTC. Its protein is CASSDGTGPYEQYF.

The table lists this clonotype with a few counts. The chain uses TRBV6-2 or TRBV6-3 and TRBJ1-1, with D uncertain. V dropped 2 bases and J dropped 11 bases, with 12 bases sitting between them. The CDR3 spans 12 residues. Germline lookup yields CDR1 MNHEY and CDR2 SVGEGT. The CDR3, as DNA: TGTGCCAGCAGTTACAAAAAACGCTGGGCTTTCTTT. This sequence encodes CASSYKKRWAFF.

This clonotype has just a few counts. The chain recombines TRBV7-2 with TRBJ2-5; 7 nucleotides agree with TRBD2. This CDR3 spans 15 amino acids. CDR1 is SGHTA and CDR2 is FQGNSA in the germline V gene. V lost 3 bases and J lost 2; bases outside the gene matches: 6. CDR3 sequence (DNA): TGTGCCAGCAGCTTTCAGCGGGGAAAACAAGAGACCCAGTACTTC. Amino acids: CASSFQRGKQETQYF.

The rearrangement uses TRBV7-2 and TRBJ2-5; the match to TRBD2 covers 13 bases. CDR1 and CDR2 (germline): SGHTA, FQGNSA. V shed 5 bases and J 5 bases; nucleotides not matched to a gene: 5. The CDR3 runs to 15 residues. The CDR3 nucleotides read TGTGCCAGCAGCGAGGGACTAGCGGGGTGGGAGACCCAGTACTTC. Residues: CASSEGLAGWETQYF. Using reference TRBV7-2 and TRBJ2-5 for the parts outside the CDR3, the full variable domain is GAGVSQSPSNKVTEKGKDVELRCDPISGHTALYWYRQSLGQGLEFLIYFQGNSAPDKSGLPSDRFSAERTGGSVSTLTIQRTQQEDSAVYLCASSEGLAGWETQYFGPGTRLLVL.

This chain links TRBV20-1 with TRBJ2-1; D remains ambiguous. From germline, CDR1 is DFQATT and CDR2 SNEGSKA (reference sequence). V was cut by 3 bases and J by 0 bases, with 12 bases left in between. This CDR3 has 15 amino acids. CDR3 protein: CSASNLGSSYNEQFF. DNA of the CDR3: TGCAGTGCTAGTAACCTAGGCAGCTCCTACAATGAGCAGTTCTTC.

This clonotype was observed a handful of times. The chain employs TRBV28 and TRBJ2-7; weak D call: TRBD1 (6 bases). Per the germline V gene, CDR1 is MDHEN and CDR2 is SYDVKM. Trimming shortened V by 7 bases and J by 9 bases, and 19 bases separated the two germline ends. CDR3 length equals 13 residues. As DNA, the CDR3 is TGTGCCAGCACCCCGGGGACACGGATTAGGCAGTACTTC. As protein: CASTPGTRIRQYF.

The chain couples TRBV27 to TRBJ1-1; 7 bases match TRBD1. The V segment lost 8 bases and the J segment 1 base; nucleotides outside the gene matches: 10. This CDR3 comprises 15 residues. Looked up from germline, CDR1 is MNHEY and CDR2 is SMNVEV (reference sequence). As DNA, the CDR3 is TGTGCCAGCGAAACACGGGGACAGACGAACACTGAAGCTTTCTTT. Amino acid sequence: CASETRGQTNTEAFF.

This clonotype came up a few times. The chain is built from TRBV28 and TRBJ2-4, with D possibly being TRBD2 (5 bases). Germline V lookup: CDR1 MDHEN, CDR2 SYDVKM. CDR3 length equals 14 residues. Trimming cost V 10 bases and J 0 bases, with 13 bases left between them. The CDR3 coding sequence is TGTGCCACCAATGGTGCGGGAGCCAAAAACATTCAGTACTTC. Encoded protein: CATNGAGAKNIQYF.

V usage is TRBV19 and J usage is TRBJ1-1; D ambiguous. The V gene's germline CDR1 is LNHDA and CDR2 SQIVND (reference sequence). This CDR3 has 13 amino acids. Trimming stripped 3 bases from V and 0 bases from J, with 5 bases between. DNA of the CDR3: TGTGCCAGTAGTATTAGGGTGAACACTGAAGCTTTCTTT. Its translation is CASSIRVNTEAFF.

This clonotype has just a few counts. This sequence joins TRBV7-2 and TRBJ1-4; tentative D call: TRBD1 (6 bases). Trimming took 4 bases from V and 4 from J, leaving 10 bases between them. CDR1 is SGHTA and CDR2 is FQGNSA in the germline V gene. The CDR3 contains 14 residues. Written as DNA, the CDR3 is TGTGCCAGCAGCTACAGGGTTGGTAATGAAAAACTGTTTTTT. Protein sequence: CASSYRVGNEKLFF.

The CDR3 region is CASSQGVGRETQYF. The CDR3 DNA is TGTGCCAGCAGCCAAGGAGTAGGTCGAGAGACCCAGTACTTC. This chain joins TRBV4-2 and TRBJ2-5, with no clear D. Germline lookup yields CDR1 LGHNA and CDR2 YNFKEQ. Trimming removed 1 base from V and 4 bases from J, with 10 bases in between. This CDR3 contains 14 residues.